This passage covers 3 T cell receptor beta chains from one sample sequenced in a study of CD8 T cells in ankylosing spondylitis. Whole-study results and caveats: The study identified a TCR beta motif of roughly eight highly homologous variants that appeared characteristic of ankylosing spondylitis blood.

These receptors are not linked to any known antigen. TCRdb re-analysed the 5' RACE reads in MiXCR, keeping a single row per CDR3 protein. The sample contains under 850,000 distinct CDR3 sequences, around 20% of which appear only once. Sequencing used blood, either unsorted or a sorted T cell fraction (not recorded which). The source of these receptors is a male donor with ankylosing spondylitis.

This clonotype was counted a few times. This rearrangement joins TRBV12-3 or TRBV12-4 to TRBJ1-2, with D hard to call. CDR3 size: 15 residues. Trimming removed 2 bases from V and 0 bases from J, with 10 bases in between. CDR3 loop: CASSLNSLANYGYTF. Written as DNA, the CDR3 is TGTGCCAGCAGTTTAAACAGCCTAGCTAACTATGGCTACACCTTC.

The table lists this clonotype with a few counts. CDR3 nucleotides: TGCGCCAGCAGCCAATTTGGGAGGAACACTGAAGCTTTCTTT. Translated: CASSQFGRNTEAFF. The V call is TRBV5-1, the J call TRBJ1-1; no definite D call. CDR3 length: 14 amino acids. V shed 4 bases and J shed 1 base, with 11 bases lying between them. Per the germline V gene, CDR1 is SGHRS and CDR2 is YFSETQ.

J is TRBJ1-5 and V is TRBV20-1; 7 bases align to TRBD1. The CDR3 extends over 15 amino acids. The V and J ends lost 2 bases and 2 bases, in that order; junction bases with no gene match: 6. Germline V CDR1 and CDR2: DFQATT, SNEGSKA (reference sequence). The CDR3 here is CSARFNRGGNQPQHF. CDR3 in DNA: TGCAGTGCTAGATTCAACAGGGGCGGCAATCAGCCCCAGCATTTT.